The clone carrying this T cell receptor (beta chain) was picked up a small number of times. Its matching antigen is unknown. What was sequenced were expressed TCRB transcripts, since all of the isolated RNA had been reverse transcribed. Here immunoSEQ multiplex PCR was the method, and the copy in TCRdb shows in-frame clones only, minus some. Of under 350,000 clones listed, roughly 25% were seen once; the top ten hold approximately 0.011%. V lost 5 bases, J lost 2 bases, and 3 bases stayed unmatched. The CDR3 length is 14 residues. Germline V gives CDR1 SGHAT, CDR2 FQNNGV. These data originate in a study of beta chain features in type 1 diabetes. Study-level information: Across the samples, roughly 99 million sorted cells were examined in total.

Overall study results and limits: Type 1 diabetes patients had TCRB CDR3s that were shorter (moderately but significantly so) in all four CD4+ subsets. Patients with type 1 diabetes carried fewer insertions and had more deletions at their VDJ junctions.

Purity above 95% was achieved in all sorted populations. This rearrangement joins TRBV11-2 to TRBJ2-7, with 10 bases lining up with TRBD2. Input material: naive CD4+ T cells from blood. This TCR came from a woman aged 25 to 45 with type 1 diabetes. The CDR3 DNA is TGTGCCAGCAGCGGACTAGCGGAGACCTACGAGCAGTACTTC. Its protein product is CASSGLAETYEQYF.